The clone carrying this TCR beta chain occurred once. Its target is unknown. These data are taken from a study of shared clonotypes between healthy human individuals. The study's findings and limits: Unshared clonotypes carried lower generation probabilities than those common to all four donors.

As processed by the authors: Sequence data from immunoSEQ were junction-only and lacked quality scores; consequently, filtering differed. Assay: immunoSEQ multiplex PCR; the TCRdb copy retains only in-frame clones and omits some. V and J calls and clone size are as listed in that table; D and trimming were resolved from the DNA. The sample holds approximately 2,000,000 clones, approximately 92% seen once. The V gene lost 3 bases and the J gene lost 1 base, with 9 bases spanning the gap. The CDR3 totals 15 residues. CDR1 and CDR2 (germline): MNHNS, SASEGT. CD8 cells classed as naive were CD45RO-negative and positively selected for CCR7, excluding terminally differentiated effector memory CD45RA+ cells.

The sequenced material came from naive CD8+ T cells from PBMCs. This chain links TRBV6-1 with TRBJ1-4; D is perhaps TRBD1 (5 bases). The sequence was obtained from a man aged 18 to 35 in good health. Some clones in this sample may be carry-over from other donors' samples. CDR3 nucleotide sequence: TGTGCCAGCAGTGACAGGGTAGGAACTAATGAAAAACTGTTTTTT. Its protein is CASSDRVGTNEKLFF.